These 15 T cell receptor beta chains were all obtained from the same sample, sequenced in a study of blood T cell repertoires in COVID-19. The data were produced by immunoSEQ multiplex PCR, yet TCRdb's version contains in-frame clones alone and is incomplete. This sample has around 63,000 clones, with 73% found just once. The sample comprised peripheral blood. These receptors were taken from a woman between 45 and 60 years old with active or convalescent COVID-19.

This clone was picked up one time. The DNA for the CDR3 is TGTGCCAGCAGCTTAGGGACAGGTCCCTATCAGCCCCAGCATTTT. It translates to CASSLGTGPYQPQHF. The chain uses TRBV7-9 and TRBJ1-5; 7 nucleotides agree with TRBD1. Germline V gene sequence: CDR1 SEHNR, CDR2 FQNEAQ (reference sequence). The CDR3 loop spans 15 amino acids. Germline trimming cut 1 base from V and 5 bases from J; bases unmatched to any gene: 5.

This clone has a single count. The chain has TRBV30 and TRBJ2-3; the D gene is possibly TRBD2 (5 bases). CDR3 length equals 13 residues. The V end lost 3 bases, the J end lost 4 bases, and 11 bases lay between the germline ends. Per germline, CDR1 GTSNPN and CDR2 SVGIG (reference sequence). DNA for the CDR3: TGTGCCTGGAGCCACCCGGGGTCAGATACGCAGTATTTT. Amino acid sequence: CAWSHPGSDTQYF.

This clone was seen a handful of times. The genes are TRBV7-9 and TRBJ1-2; 7 nucleotides align to TRBD1. Per germline, CDR1 SEHNR and CDR2 FQNEAQ (reference sequence). J lost 5 bases, V lost 5 bases, and 11 bases had no gene match. This CDR3 is 15 amino acids long. Written as DNA, the CDR3 is TGTGCCAGCAGCAAAGCCAGGGGGGAAGAGTATGGCTACACCTTC. Translated: CASSKARGEEYGYTF. Supplemented by reference TRBV7-9 and TRBJ1-2, the full variable domain reads DTGVSQNPRHKITKRGQNVTFRCDPISEHNRLYWYRQTLGQGPEFLTYFQNEAQLEKSRLLSDRFSAERPKGSFSTLEIQRTEQGDSAMYLCASSKARGEEYGYTFGSGTRLTVV.

There are a few counts of this clone. The gene calls are TRBV14 and TRBJ2-1, with D possibly TRBD2 on 7 matching bases. This CDR3 is built from 17 residues. Germline lookup yields CDR1 SGHDN and CDR2 FVKESK. The germline V and J ends were trimmed by 0 bases and 8 bases, with 20 bases remaining between them. CDR3 DNA sequence: TGTGCCAGCAGCCAAGAGTGGGGAGGGGGTCTTTTGGATGAGCAGTTCTTC. Translation: CASSQEWGGGLLDEQFF. Based on the CDR3 plus reference TRBV14 and TRBJ2-1, the full variable domain is EAGVTQFPSHSVIEKGQTVTLRCDPISGHDNLYWYRRVMGKEIKFLLHFVKESKQDESGMPNNRFLAERTGGTYSTLKVQPAELEDSGVYFCASSQEWGGGLLDEQFFGPGTRLTVL.

The chain links TRBV19 to TRBJ1-1, with 9 bases identical to TRBD1. J was trimmed by 4 bases and V by 4 bases; bases with no gene match: 13. The CDR3 extends over 17 amino acids. CDR1 and CDR2 from the germline V gene are LNHDA and SQIVND (reference sequence). The CDR3 sequence: CASSKVTGGYWSTEAFF. The DNA for the CDR3 is TGTGCCAGTAGTAAAGTCACAGGGGGCTATTGGAGCACTGAAGCTTTCTTT.

This clone has just a few counts. The chain employs TRBV9 and TRBJ2-1; 7 nucleotides align to TRBD2. There are 15 residues in the CDR3. With V trimmed by 0 bases and J by 5 bases, 5 bases remained unmatched. Germline V gene data show CDR1 as SGDLS and CDR2 as YYNGEE. The CDR3 nucleotides are TGTGCCAGCAGCGTAGGCCTAGCGGAGAACAATGAGCAGTTCTTC. It encodes CASSVGLAENNEQFF.

This clone was seen a handful of times. The rearrangement links TRBV19 to TRBJ2-1; 13 bases are shared with TRBD2. The CDR3 covers 16 residues. With V trimmed by 5 bases and J by 14 bases, 15 bases remained unmatched. Germline lookup yields CDR1 LNHDA and CDR2 SQIVND (reference sequence). CDR3 amino acids: CASSASGTSGTSREFF. The DNA for the CDR3 is TGTGCCAGTAGTGCGTCCGGGACTAGCGGGACCTCTCGGGAGTTCTTC.

This clone has only a few counts. The chain couples TRBV19 to TRBJ1-5; D might be TRBD1 (6 bases). CDR3 length: 13 residues. Germline V gene data show CDR1 as LNHDA and CDR2 as SQIVND (reference sequence). Trimming cost V 5 bases and J 7 bases, with 12 bases left between them. CDR3 sequence (DNA): TGTGCCAGTAGTGGGCAGGGGATACAGCCCCAGCATTTT. Protein product: CASSGQGIQPQHF. Together with reference TRBV19 and TRBJ1-5, the CDR3 gives the full variable domain: DGGITQSPKYLFRKEGQNVTLSCEQNLNHDAMYWYRQDPGQGLRLIYYSQIVNDFQKGDIAEGYSVSREKKESFPLTVTSAQKNPTAFYLCASSGQGIQPQHFGDGTRLSIL.

V usage is TRBV4-1 and J usage is TRBJ2-5; possibly TRBD1 for D (7 bases). Per the germline V gene, CDR1 is MGHRA and CDR2 is YSYEKL. This CDR3 is 14 amino acids long. V lost 8 bases and J lost 0, with 13 bases in between. The CDR3 sequence: CASSRGADQETQYF. DNA for the CDR3: TGCGCCAGCTCCAGGGGGGCGGACCAAGAGACCCAGTACTTC.

This chain links TRBV6-1 with TRBJ2-5; D may be TRBD1 (6 bases). Germline V gene lookup returns CDR1 MNHNS and CDR2 SASEGT. Trimming took 2 bases from V and 5 from J, leaving 12 bases between them. The CDR3 is 14 residues long. The DNA for the CDR3 is TGTGCCAGCAGTGAAATTTGGGACATCGAGACCCAGTACTTC. It is translated as CASSEIWDIETQYF.

The chain is built from TRBV18 and TRBJ1-1; possible D gene TRBD1, 6 bases. The germline V and J ends were trimmed by 4 bases and 3 bases, with 18 bases remaining between them. The length of the CDR3 is 16 residues. The germline V gene encodes CDR1 KGHSH and CDR2 LQKENI. The CDR3 loop reads CASSLITGPMDTEAFF. The DNA of the CDR3 is TGTGCCAGCTCACTGATTACAGGGCCGATGGACACTGAAGCTTTCTTT.

V and J are TRBV19 and TRBJ1-1, with D possibly matching TRBD1 (5 bases). This CDR3 contains 14 residues. Deletions cut 4 bases from V and 4 bases from J, with 13 bases between. Germline V gives CDR1 LNHDA, CDR2 SQIVND (reference sequence). CDR3 region: CASSSMMGPTEAFF. The CDR3, as DNA: TGTGCCAGTAGTAGTATGATGGGGCCCACTGAAGCTTTCTTT.

Comment on this clone: It may be a read error: a sequence one base away is much more abundant. The chain joins TRBV4-1 to TRBJ2-7; D perhaps matches TRBD1 (5 bases). The CDR3 sequence is 15 residues long. Germline values: CDR1 MGHRA, CDR2 YSYEKL. Here the CDR3 DNA reads TGCGCCAACAGCCAAGAATCGCAGGGAACCTACGAGCAGTACTTC. Translation: CANSQESQGTYEQYF.

This clone was detected only once. The V gene is TRBV19, the J gene TRBJ1-2, with 7 bases aligning to TRBD1. Germline V gene data show CDR1 as LNHDA and CDR2 as SQIVND (reference sequence). There are 13 residues in the CDR3. J gave up 2 bases and V 3 bases, and 0 bases lay outside the gene matches. The CDR3 region is CASSMGQNYGYTF. The CDR3 DNA is TGTGCCAGTAGTATGGGACAGAACTATGGCTACACCTTC.

The chain carries TRBV29-1 and TRBJ1-1, with D unclear. The CDR3 extends over 13 amino acids. The germline CDR1 and CDR2 sequences are SQVTM and ANQGSEA. The V end was cut by 4 bases, the J end by 4 bases, with 13 bases between. The CDR3 reads CSVGLREGTEAFF. CDR3 DNA: TGCAGCGTTGGGTTAAGGGAGGGCACTGAAGCTTTCTTT.